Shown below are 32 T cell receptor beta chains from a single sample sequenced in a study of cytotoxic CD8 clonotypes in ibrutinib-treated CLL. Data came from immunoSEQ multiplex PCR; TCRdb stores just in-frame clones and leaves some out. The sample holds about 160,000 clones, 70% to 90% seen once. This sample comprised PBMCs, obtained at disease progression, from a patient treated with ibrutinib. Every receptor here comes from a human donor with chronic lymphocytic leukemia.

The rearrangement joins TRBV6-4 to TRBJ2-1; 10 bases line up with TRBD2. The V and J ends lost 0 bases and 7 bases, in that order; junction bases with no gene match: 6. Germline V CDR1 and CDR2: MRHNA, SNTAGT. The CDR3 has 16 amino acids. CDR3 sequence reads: CASSDSTRGLANEQFF. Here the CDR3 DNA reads TGTGCCAGCAGTGACTCGACAAGGGGACTAGCGAATGAGCAGTTCTTC.

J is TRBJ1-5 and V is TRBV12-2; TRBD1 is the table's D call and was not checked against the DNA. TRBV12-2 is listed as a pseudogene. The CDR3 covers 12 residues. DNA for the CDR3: TGTGCAAGTCGCTCAGACAATCAGCCCCAGCATTTT. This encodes CASRSDNQPQHF.

CDR3 loop: CASSVSREGTEAFF. As DNA, the CDR3 is TGTGCCAGTAGTGTTTCAAGAGAGGGCACTGAAGCTTTCTTT. This rearrangement joins TRBV19 to TRBJ1-1, with D uncertain. The CDR3 spans 14 residues. Between the trimmed V and J ends, which lost 5 bases and 4 bases, there was a span of 14 bases. Germline-derived CDR1 and CDR2 are LNHDA and SQIVND (reference sequence).

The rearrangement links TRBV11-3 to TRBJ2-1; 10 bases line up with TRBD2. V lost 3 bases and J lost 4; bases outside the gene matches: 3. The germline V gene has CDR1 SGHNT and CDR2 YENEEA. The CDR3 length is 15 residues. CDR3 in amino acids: CASSFLAGVYNEQFF. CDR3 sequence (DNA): TGTGCCAGCAGCTTTCTAGCGGGAGTTTACAATGAGCAGTTCTTC.

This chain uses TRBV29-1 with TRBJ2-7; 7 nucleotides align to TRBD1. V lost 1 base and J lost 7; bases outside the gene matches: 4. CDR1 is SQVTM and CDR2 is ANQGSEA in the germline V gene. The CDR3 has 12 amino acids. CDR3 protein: CSVEASDREQYF. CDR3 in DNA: TGCAGCGTTGAAGCCTCGGACAGGGAGCAGTACTTC.

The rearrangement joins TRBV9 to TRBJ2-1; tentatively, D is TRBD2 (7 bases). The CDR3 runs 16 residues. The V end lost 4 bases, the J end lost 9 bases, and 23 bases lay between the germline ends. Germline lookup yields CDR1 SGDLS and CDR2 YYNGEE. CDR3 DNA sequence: TGTGCCAGCAGCCGCACCGAGGGGAGGGGGAGCGGTGAGCAGTTCTTC. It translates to CASSRTEGRGSGEQFF. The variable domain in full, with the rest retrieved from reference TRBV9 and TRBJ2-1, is DSGVTQTPKHLITATGQRVTLRCSPRSGDLSVYWYQQSLDQGLQFLIQYYNGEERAKGNILERFSAQQFPDLHSELNLSSLELGDSALYFCASSRTEGRGSGEQFFGPGTRLTVL.

CDR3 region: CASSSRTVVIGREQYF. CDR3 in DNA: TGTGCCAGCAGTTCCCGGACAGTAGTTATAGGTCGCGAGCAGTACTTC. The chain carries TRBV28 and TRBJ2-7; TRBD1 might be the D (6 bases). Per the germline V gene, CDR1 is MDHEN and CDR2 is SYDVKM. Trimming removed 4 bases at V and 6 bases at J, with 22 bases between. The CDR3 spans 16 residues.

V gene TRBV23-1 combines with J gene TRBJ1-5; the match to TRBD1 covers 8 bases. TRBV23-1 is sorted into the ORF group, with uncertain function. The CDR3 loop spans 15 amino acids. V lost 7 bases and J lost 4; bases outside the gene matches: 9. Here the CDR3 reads CASTPGQASNQPQHF. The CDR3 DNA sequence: TGCGCCAGCACCCCGGGACAGGCTTCGAATCAGCCCCAGCATTTT.

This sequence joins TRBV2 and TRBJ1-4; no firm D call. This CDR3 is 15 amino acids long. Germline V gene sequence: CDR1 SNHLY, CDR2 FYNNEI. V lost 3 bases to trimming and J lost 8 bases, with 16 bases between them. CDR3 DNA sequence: TGTGCCAGCAGTGATGCGGGAAGTAGTAAAGAAAAACTGTTTTTT. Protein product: CASSDAGSSKEKLFF. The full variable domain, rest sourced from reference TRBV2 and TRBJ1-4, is EPEVTQTPSHQVTQMGQEVILRCVPISNHLYFYWYRQILGQKVEFLVSFYNNEISEKSEIFDDQFSVERPDGSNFTLKIRSTKLEDSAMYFCASSDAGSSKEKLFFGSGTQLSVL.

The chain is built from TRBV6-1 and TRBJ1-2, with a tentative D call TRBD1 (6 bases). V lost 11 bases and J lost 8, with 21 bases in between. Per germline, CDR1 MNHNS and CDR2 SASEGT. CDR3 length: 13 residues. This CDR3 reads CAGAGGASGGYTF. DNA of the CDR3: TGTGCCGGCGCCGGGGGGGCAAGTGGCGGCTACACCTTC.

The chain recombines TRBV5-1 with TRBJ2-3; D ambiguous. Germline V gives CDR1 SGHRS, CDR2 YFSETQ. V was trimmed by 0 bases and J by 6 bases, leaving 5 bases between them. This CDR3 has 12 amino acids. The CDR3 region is CASSLAMDTQYF. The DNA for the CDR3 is TGCGCCAGCAGCTTGGCTATGGATACGCAGTATTTT.

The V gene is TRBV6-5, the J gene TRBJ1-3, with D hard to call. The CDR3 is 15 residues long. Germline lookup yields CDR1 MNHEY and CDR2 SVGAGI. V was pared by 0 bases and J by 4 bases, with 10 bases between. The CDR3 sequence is CASSYSNLGGNTIYF. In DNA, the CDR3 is TGTGCCAGCAGTTACTCGAATCTGGGCGGAAACACCATATATTTT.

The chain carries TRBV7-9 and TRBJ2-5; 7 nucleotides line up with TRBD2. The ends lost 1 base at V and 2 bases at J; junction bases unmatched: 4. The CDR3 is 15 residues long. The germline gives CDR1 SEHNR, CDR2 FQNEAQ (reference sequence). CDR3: CASSLGSGGQETQYF. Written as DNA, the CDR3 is TGTGCCAGCAGCTTAGGTTCCGGGGGGCAAGAGACCCAGTACTTC.

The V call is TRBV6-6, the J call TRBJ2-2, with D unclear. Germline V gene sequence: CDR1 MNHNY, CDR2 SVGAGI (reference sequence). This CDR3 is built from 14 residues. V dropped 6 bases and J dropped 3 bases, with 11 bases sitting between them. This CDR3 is CASRVAWDTGELFF. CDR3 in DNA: TGTGCCAGCAGGGTGGCGTGGGACACCGGGGAGCTGTTTTTT.

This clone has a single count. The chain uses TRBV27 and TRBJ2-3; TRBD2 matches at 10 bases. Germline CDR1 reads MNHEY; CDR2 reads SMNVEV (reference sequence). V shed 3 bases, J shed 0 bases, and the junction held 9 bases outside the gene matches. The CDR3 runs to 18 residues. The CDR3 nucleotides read TGTGCCAGCAGTTTCCGGGATAGCGGGAGGTTTAGCACAGATACGCAGTATTTT. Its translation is CASSFRDSGRFSTDTQYF.

CDR3 sequence (DNA): TGTGCCAGCAGCTTAGCGCTGCGGGGAAGGGCCGGAAACACCATATATTTT. Translation gives CASSLALRGRAGNTIYF. The V gene is TRBV7-9, the J gene TRBJ1-3; unclear D gene. Trimming shortened V by 0 bases and J by 4 bases, and 16 bases separated the two germline ends. Germline CDR1 SEHNR, CDR2 FQNEAQ (reference sequence). The CDR3 runs to 17 residues. The whole variable domain, remainder taken from reference TRBV7-9 and TRBJ1-3, is DTGVSQNPRHKITKRGQNVTFRCDPISEHNRLYWYRQTLGQGPEFLTYFQNEAQLEKSRLLSDRFSAERPKGSFSTLEIQRTEQGDSAMYLCASSLALRGRAGNTIYFGEGSWLTVV.

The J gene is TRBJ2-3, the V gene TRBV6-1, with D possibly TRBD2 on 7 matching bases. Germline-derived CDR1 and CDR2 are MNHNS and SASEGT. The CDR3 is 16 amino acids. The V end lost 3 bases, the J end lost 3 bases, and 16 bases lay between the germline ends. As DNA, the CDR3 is TGTGCCAGCAGTGAGACACAGGGAGGGGGTACAGATACGCAGTATTTT. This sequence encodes CASSETQGGGTDTQYF.

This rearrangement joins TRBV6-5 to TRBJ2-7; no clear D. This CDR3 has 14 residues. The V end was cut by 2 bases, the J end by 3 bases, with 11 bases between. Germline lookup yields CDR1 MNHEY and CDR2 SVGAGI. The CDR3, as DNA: TGTGCCAGCAGTTACACCTATAGTGGCTACGAGCAGTACTTC. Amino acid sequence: CASSYTYSGYEQYF.

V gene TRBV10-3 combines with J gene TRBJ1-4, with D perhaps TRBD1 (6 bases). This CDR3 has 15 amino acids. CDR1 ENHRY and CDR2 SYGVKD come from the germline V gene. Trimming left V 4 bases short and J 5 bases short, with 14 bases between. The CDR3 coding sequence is TGTGCCATCAGTGTTGAGGGGACAAAGAATGAAAAACTGTTTTTT. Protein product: CAISVEGTKNEKLFF.

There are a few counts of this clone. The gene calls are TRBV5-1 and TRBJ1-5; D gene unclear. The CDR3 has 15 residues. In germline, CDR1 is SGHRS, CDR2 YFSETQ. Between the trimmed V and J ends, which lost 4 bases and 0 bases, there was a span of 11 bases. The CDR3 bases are TGCGCCAGCAGCCTCGATGGGTATAGCAATCAGCCCCAGCATTTT. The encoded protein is CASSLDGYSNQPQHF.

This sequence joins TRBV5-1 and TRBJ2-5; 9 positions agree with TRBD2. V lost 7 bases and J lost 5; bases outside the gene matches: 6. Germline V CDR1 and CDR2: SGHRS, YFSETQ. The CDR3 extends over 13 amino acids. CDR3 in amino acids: CASLAGVGETQYF. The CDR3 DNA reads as TGCGCCAGCTTAGCGGGAGTTGGGGAGACCCAGTACTTC.

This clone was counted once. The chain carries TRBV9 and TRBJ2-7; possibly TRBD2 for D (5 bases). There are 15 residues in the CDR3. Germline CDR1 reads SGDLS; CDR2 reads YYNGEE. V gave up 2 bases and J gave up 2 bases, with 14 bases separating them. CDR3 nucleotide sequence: TGTGCCAGCAGCGTGGGTGGGAGTGGGGCCTACGAGCAGTACTTC. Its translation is CASSVGGSGAYEQYF. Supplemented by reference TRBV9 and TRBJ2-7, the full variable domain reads DSGVTQTPKHLITATGQRVTLRCSPRSGDLSVYWYQQSLDQGLQFLIQYYNGEERAKGNILERFSAQQFPDLHSELNLSSLELGDSALYFCASSVGGSGAYEQYFGPGTRLTVT.

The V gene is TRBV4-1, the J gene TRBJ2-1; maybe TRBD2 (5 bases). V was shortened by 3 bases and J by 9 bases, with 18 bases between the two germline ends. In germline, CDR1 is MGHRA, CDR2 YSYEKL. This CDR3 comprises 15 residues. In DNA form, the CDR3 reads TGCGCCAGCAGCCAGTTAGTATGGCTAGCTCGTGAGCAGTTCTTC. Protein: CASSQLVWLAREQFF.

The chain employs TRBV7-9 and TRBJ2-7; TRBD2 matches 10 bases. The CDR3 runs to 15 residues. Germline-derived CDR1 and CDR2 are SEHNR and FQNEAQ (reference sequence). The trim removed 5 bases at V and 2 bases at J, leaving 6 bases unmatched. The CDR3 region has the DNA TGTGCCAGCAGCGCTCTAGCGGGAGCTACCTACGAGCAGTACTTC. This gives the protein CASSALAGATYEQYF.

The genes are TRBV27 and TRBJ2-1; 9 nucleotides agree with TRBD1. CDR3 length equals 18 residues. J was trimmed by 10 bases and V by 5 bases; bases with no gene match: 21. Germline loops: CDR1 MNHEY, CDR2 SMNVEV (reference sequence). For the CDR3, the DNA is TGTGCCAGCAGTACATCCCCCAACATCTGGGGACAGGGAAACGAGCAGTTCTTC. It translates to CASSTSPNIWGQGNEQFF.

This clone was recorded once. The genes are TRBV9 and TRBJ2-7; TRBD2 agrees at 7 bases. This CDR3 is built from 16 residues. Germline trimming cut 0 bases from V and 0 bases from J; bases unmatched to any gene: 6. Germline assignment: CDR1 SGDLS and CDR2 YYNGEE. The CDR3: CASSVGGGGASYEQYF. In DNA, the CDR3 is TGTGCCAGCAGCGTAGGCGGCGGGGGTGCCTCCTACGAGCAGTACTTC. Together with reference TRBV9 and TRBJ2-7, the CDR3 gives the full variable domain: DSGVTQTPKHLITATGQRVTLRCSPRSGDLSVYWYQQSLDQGLQFLIQYYNGEERAKGNILERFSAQQFPDLHSELNLSSLELGDSALYFCASSVGGGGASYEQYFGPGTRLTVT.

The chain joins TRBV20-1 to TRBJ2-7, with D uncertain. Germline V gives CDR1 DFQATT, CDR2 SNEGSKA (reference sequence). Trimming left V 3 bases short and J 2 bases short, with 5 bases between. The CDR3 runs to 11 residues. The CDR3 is CSASEAYEQYF. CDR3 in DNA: TGCAGTGCTAGCGAGGCCTACGAGCAGTACTTC.

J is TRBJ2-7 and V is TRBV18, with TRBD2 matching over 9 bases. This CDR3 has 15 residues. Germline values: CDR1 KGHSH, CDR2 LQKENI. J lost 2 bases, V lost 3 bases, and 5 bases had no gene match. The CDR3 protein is CASSPGLAGAYEQYF. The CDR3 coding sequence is TGTGCCAGCTCACCGGGACTAGCTGGGGCCTACGAGCAGTACTTC.

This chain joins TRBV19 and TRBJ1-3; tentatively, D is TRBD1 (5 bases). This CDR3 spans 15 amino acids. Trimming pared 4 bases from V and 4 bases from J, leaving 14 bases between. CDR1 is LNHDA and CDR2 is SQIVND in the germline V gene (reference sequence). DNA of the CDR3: TGTGCCAGTAGTACCCCCAGAGGGGTAGGAAACACCATATATTTT. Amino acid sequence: CASSTPRGVGNTIYF.

The CDR3 nucleotides are TGCGCCAGCAGCTTGGCCTTGGGCGAAAAACTGTTTTTT. It codes for CASSLALGEKLFF. The chain employs TRBV5-1 and TRBJ1-4, with D uncertain. V was cut by 0 bases and J by 8 bases, with 8 bases left in between. The germline CDR1 and CDR2 sequences are SGHRS and YFSETQ. CDR3 length: 13 amino acids. The full variable domain, rest sourced from reference TRBV5-1 and TRBJ1-4, is KAGVTQTPRYLIKTRGQQVTLSCSPISGHRSVSWYQQTPGQGLQFLFEYFSETQRNKGNFPGRFSGRQFSNSRSEMNVSTLELGDSALYLCASSLALGEKLFFGSGTQLSVL.

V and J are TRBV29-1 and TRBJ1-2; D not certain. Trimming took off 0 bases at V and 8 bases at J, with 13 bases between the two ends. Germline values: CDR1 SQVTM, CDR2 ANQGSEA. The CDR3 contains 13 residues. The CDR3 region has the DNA TGCAGCGTTGAAGAAACCGCCACGTTCGGCTACACCTTC. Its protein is CSVEETATFGYTF.

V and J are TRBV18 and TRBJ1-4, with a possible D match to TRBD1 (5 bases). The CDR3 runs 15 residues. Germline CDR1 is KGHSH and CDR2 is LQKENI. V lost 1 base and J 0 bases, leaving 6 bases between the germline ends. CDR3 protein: CASSPRGATNEKLFF. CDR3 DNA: TGTGCCAGCTCACCACGGGGGGCAACTAATGAAAAACTGTTTTTT.